Following are 18 T cell receptor beta chains from one sample sequenced in a study of blood T cell repertoires in COVID-19. Data came from immunoSEQ multiplex PCR; TCRdb stores just in-frame clones and leaves some out. The sample includes some 41,000 clones, about 83% of them seen just once. The material sequenced was peripheral blood. Every receptor here comes from an elderly man in a cohort sampled during active COVID-19.

This clone was seen only once. The V call is TRBV7-2, the J call TRBJ2-3; D is perhaps TRBD1 (6 bases). Germline V CDR1 and CDR2: SGHTA, FQGNSA. This CDR3 is 13 amino acids long. Trimming removed 5 bases from V and 3 bases from J, with 9 bases in between. CDR3 loop: CASSQGRTDTQYF. The CDR3 bases are TGTGCCAGCAGCCAGGGGAGAACAGATACGCAGTATTTT.

The rearrangement joins TRBV5-6 to TRBJ2-1, with 8 bases lining up with TRBD1. CDR3 length equals 14 residues. V dropped 0 bases and J dropped 9; count of bases not matched to a gene: 5. Germline V gives CDR1 SGHDT, CDR2 YYEEEE. CDR3 DNA sequence: TGTGCCAGCAGCTTGGGGACAGGGTTCAGTGAGCAGTTCTTC. Translated: CASSLGTGFSEQFF. The variable domain in full, completed from reference TRBV5-6 and TRBJ2-1, reads DAGVTQSPTHLIKTRGQQVTLRCSPKSGHDTVSWYQQALGQGPQFIFQYYEEEERQRGNFPDRFSGHQFPNYSSELNVNALLLGDSALYLCASSLGTGFSEQFFGPGTRLTVL.

This clone was recorded a few times. This chain links TRBV6-2 or TRBV6-3 with TRBJ2-6, with 8 bases matching TRBD1. The germline V gene encodes CDR1 MNHEY and CDR2 SVGEGT. The CDR3 totals 19 residues. V lost 0 bases, J lost 2 bases, and 9 bases stayed unmatched. CDR3: CASSYSLGRGRAGANVLTF. CDR3 nucleotide sequence: TGTGCCAGCAGTTACTCTCTCGGCAGGGGGCGAGCTGGGGCCAACGTCCTGACTTTC.

The chain links TRBV14 to TRBJ1-3; 7 nucleotides agree with TRBD1. The CDR3 is 14 amino acids. The ends lost 2 bases at V and 7 bases at J; junction bases unmatched: 5. Per germline, CDR1 SGHDN and CDR2 FVKESK. The CDR3 coding sequence is TGTGCCAGCAGCCAAACAGGGGCCAGGAACACCATATATTTT. It translates to CASSQTGARNTIYF.

Here the CDR3 reads CASTVNRGHTGELFF. CDR3 sequence (DNA): TGTGCCAGCACCGTAAACAGGGGACACACCGGGGAGCTGTTTTTT. The rearrangement uses TRBV27 and TRBJ2-2, with 7 bases fitting TRBD1. This CDR3 comprises 15 residues. Germline loops: CDR1 MNHEY, CDR2 SMNVEV (reference sequence). V was pared by 7 bases and J by 3 bases, with 8 bases of the junction left unmatched.

The V call is TRBV18, the J call TRBJ1-3; D perhaps matches TRBD1 (6 bases). Germline V gene sequence: CDR1 KGHSH, CDR2 LQKENI. The V and J ends lost 0 bases and 13 bases respectively, with 16 bases between them. This CDR3 spans 14 amino acids. The chain's CDR3 is CASSPPTGIQGIYF. CDR3 DNA: TGTGCCAGCTCACCACCGACCGGGATTCAGGGGATATATTTT.

This clone was seen a few times. V is TRBV5-6 and J is TRBJ1-2, with a tentative D call TRBD1 (5 bases). CDR1 and CDR2 from the germline V gene are SGHDT and YYEEEE. The CDR3 runs to 14 residues. Trimming removed 4 bases at V and 5 bases at J, with 15 bases between. CDR3 region: CASSPWGRAYGYTF. CDR3 DNA sequence: TGTGCCAGCAGCCCATGGGGCAGGGCGTATGGCTACACCTTC. The complete variable domain, with remaining parts taken from reference TRBV5-6 and TRBJ1-2, reads DAGVTQSPTHLIKTRGQQVTLRCSPKSGHDTVSWYQQALGQGPQFIFQYYEEEERQRGNFPDRFSGHQFPNYSSELNVNALLLGDSALYLCASSPWGRAYGYTFGSGTRLTVV.

The rearrangement joins TRBV7-9 to TRBJ1-2; TRBD1 matches at 12 bases. This CDR3 has 16 residues. The V gene end was trimmed by 5 bases and the J gene end by 8 bases; junction bases not matched to a gene: 12. The V gene's germline CDR1 is SEHNR and CDR2 FQNEAQ (reference sequence). The CDR3 DNA sequence: TGTGCCAGCAGCCTGGCGTCGGGACAGGGGGCAAGAGGCTACACCTTC. This sequence encodes CASSLASGQGARGYTF.

The chain carries TRBV11-3 and TRBJ2-3; 7 nucleotides agree with TRBD2. Per the germline V gene, CDR1 is SGHNT and CDR2 is YENEEA. V lost 1 base to trimming and J lost 2 bases; unmatched junction nucleotides: 6. The CDR3 consists of 16 residues. The chain's CDR3 is CASSLGLAASTDTQYF. The CDR3 DNA reads TGTGCCAGCAGCTTAGGCCTAGCGGCGTCCACAGATACGCAGTATTTT.

This chain uses TRBV6-5 with TRBJ2-7; 7 bases fit TRBD1. Germline V gene lookup returns CDR1 MNHEY and CDR2 SVGAGI. CDR3 length equals 12 residues. V was pared by 6 bases and J by 7 bases, with 6 bases of the junction left unmatched. Here the CDR3 reads CASSSTGWEQYF. CDR3 DNA sequence: TGTGCCAGCAGCTCGACAGGGTGGGAGCAGTACTTC.

This sequence joins TRBV30 and TRBJ2-3; D possibly corresponds to TRBD2 (5 bases). V was pared by 5 bases and J by 6 bases, with 9 bases between. Germline values: CDR1 GTSNPN, CDR2 SVGIG (reference sequence). The CDR3 has 11 residues. The CDR3 DNA reads as TGTGCCTGGGCAGGAGGCGATACGCAGTATTTT. It codes for CAWAGGDTQYF.

This clone was recorded once. V usage is TRBV27 and J usage is TRBJ1-5, with 7 bases fitting TRBD1. The trim removed 3 bases at V and 7 bases at J, leaving 3 bases unmatched. CDR3 size: 13 residues. Germline lookup yields CDR1 MNHEY and CDR2 SMNVEV (reference sequence). The CDR3 protein is CASSFEGQQPQHF. DNA of the CDR3: TGTGCCAGCAGTTTTGAGGGACAGCAGCCCCAGCATTTT.

CDR3 nucleotides: TGTGCCAGCAGCAAAGGTAGCGGGGGGTTATATTATGAGCAGTTCTTC. It is translated as CASSKGSGGLYYEQFF. The chain uses TRBV21-1 and TRBJ2-1; the D call of TRBD2 is as the table states it, not checked on the DNA. TRBV21-1 is marked as a pseudogene. This CDR3 comprises 16 residues.

The chain has TRBV5-4 and TRBJ2-7; 11 nucleotides align to TRBD2. Germline V gene sequence: CDR1 SGHNT, CDR2 YYREEE (reference sequence). This CDR3 has 16 residues. V lost 4 bases to trimming and J lost 6 bases; unmatched junction nucleotides: 12. DNA for the CDR3: TGTGCCAGCAGCCCCCTAGCGGGAGGCAGCTTGGGCGAGCAGTACTTC. Residues: CASSPLAGGSLGEQYF.

The J gene is TRBJ1-1, the V gene TRBV19; tentatively, D is TRBD1 (6 bases). The germline V gene has CDR1 LNHDA and CDR2 SQIVND (reference sequence). The CDR3 has 13 residues. The V and J ends lost 7 bases and 2 bases respectively, with 11 bases between them. The CDR3 DNA is TGTGCCAGTATCGGACAGCTTAACACTGAAGCTTTCTTT. Translating gives CASIGQLNTEAFF.

The V and J genes are TRBV7-2 and TRBJ1-5; maybe TRBD1 (6 bases). Looked up from germline, CDR1 is SGHTA and CDR2 is FQGNSA. The V gene lost 1 base and the J gene lost 7 bases, with 11 bases spanning the gap. The CDR3 consists of 14 residues. CDR3 in amino acids: CASSLETGRQPQHF. CDR3 in DNA: TGTGCCAGCAGCTTAGAAACAGGGCGACAGCCCCAGCATTTT.

The sample holds one count of this clone. The junction does not match germline at one end; this may be a read error. The chain joins TRBV10-3 to TRBJ2-7; tentatively, D is TRBD1 (6 bases). CDR1 is ENHRY, CDR2 SYGVKD, per germline. The CDR3 has 13 residues. The CDR3 DNA follows: TGTGCCATCAGTGAAAATGCGGACAGCATCCAAGACTTC. It encodes CAISENADSIQDF.

V and J are TRBV9 and TRBJ2-1; 10 bases line up with TRBD2. Germline lookup yields CDR1 SGDLS and CDR2 YYNGEE. The ends lost 0 bases at V and 9 bases at J; junction bases unmatched: 6. The CDR3 length is 15 residues. The CDR3 sequence: CASSVGGTSVSEQFF. DNA for the CDR3: TGTGCCAGCAGCGTAGGAGGGACTAGCGTTAGTGAGCAGTTCTTC.